This is a list of T cell receptor beta chains from one sample in a study of shared clonotypes between healthy human individuals. Repertoires were generated with immunoSEQ multiplex PCR, while TCRdb's copy carries only in-frame clones and drops some. This table holds over 800,000 clones, 92% found once. The sequencing input was naive CD8+ T cells sorted from blood. All receptors come from a man aged 30-40 years in good health. Both conserved end residues are part of each CDR3. A D gene is named only where the DNA matches it firmly. The listing skips clone size in some rows; elsewhere it reads once, few, many or a size class.

>NA|NA|TRBJ2-1|TRBV7-8
TGTGCCAGCAGCTTAGTCTCCCAACTAAGCGATGAGCAGTTCTTC
CASSLVSQLSDEQFF
>NA|TRBD2|TRBJ2-1|TRBV7-2
TGTGCCAGCAGCTTAGGGGGACTAGCGGGCTTCGAGCAGTTCTTC
CASSLGGLAGFEQFF
>NA|NA|TRBJ2-7|TRBV29-1
TGCAGCGGTTCGGACGGTTTCTCCTACGAGCAGTACTTC
CSGSDGFSYEQYF
>once|TRBD1|TRBJ1-1|TRBV27
TGTGCCAGCAGTGGGTACAGGGGCGGCACTGAAGCTTTCTTT
CASSGYRGGTEAFF
>NA|NA|TRBJ2-3|TRBV28
TGTGCCAGCAGTATCGGGGAAGGGGATACGCAGTATTTT
CASSIGEGDTQYF
>NA|NA|TRBJ2-7|TRBV18
TGTGCCAGCTCACCACCGGCTGGGTACGAGCAGTACTTC
CASSPPAGYEQYF
>NA|NA|TRBJ2-4|TRBV6-5
TGTGCCAGCAGTCACCCTAGGGACAACATTCAGTACTTC
CASSHPRDNIQYF
>NA|NA|TRBJ2-7|TRBV10-1
TGCGCCAGCAGTGAGAGCGGGTCCTACGAGCAGTACTTC
CASSESGSYEQYF
>NA|TRBD2|TRBJ2-5|TRBV7-9
TGTGCCAGCAGCTTAGTGTTGCGGGAGGGCAGGGAGACCCAGTACTTC
CASSLVLREGRETQYF
>NA|NA|TRBJ1-2|TRBV18
TGTGCCAGCTCACCACGGGTGCACAGGGAATCTAACTATGGCTACACCTTC
CASSPRVHRESNYGYTF
>NA|NA|TRBJ2-5|TRBV13
TGTGCCAGCAGCTTAGAAAACAGGTATCAAGACCAGTACTTC
CASSLENRYQDQYF